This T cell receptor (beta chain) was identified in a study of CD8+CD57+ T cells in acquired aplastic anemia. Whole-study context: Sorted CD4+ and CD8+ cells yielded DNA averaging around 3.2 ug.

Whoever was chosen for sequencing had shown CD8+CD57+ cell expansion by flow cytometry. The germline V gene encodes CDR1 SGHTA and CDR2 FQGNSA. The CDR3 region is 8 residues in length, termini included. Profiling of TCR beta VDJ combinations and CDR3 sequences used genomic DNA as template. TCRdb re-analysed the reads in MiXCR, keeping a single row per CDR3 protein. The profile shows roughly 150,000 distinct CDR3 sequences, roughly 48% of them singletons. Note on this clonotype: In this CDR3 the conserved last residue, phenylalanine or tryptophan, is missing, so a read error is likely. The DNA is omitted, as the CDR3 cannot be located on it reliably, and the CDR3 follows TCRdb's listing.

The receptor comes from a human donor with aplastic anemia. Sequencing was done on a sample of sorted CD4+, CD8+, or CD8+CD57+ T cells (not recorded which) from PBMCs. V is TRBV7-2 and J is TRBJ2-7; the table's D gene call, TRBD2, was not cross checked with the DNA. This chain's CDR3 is CASSSRTS.